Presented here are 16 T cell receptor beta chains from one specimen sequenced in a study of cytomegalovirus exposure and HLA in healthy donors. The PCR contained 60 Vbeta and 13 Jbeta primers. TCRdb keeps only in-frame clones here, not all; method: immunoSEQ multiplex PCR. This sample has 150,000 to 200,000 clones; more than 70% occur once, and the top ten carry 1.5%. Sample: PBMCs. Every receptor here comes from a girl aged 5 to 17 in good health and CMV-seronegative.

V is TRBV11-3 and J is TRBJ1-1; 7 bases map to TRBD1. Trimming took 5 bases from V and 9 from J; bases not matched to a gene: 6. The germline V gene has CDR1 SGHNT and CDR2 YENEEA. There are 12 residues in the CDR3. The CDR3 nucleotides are TGTGCCAGCAGCCCAAGAGGGGGCCAAGCTTTCTTT. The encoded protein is CASSPRGGQAFF.

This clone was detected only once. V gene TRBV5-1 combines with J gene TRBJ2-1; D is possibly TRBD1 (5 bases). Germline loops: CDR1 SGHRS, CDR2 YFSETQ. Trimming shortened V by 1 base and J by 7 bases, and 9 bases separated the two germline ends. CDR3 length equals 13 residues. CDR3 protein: CASSLSTENEQFF. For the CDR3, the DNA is TGCGCCAGCAGCTTGTCGACAGAAAATGAGCAGTTCTTC.

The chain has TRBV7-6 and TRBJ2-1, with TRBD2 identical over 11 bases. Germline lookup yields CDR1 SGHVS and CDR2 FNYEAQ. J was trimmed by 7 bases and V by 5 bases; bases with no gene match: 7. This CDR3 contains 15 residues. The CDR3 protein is CASSPGTSGGNEQFF. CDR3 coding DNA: TGTGCCAGCAGCCCCGGGACTAGCGGAGGGAATGAGCAGTTCTTC.

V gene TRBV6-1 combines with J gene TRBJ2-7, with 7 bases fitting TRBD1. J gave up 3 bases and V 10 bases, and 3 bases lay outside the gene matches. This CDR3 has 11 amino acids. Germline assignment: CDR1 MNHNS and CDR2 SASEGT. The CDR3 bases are TGTGCCACCGACAGGGTCTACGAGCAGTACTTC. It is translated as CATDRVYEQYF.

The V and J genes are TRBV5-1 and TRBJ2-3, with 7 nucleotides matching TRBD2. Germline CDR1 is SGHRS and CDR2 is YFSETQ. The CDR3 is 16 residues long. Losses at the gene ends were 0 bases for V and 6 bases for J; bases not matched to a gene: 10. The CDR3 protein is CASSLVASGVRDTQYF. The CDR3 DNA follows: TGCGCCAGCAGCTTGGTGGCGAGCGGGGTCCGTGATACGCAGTATTTT.

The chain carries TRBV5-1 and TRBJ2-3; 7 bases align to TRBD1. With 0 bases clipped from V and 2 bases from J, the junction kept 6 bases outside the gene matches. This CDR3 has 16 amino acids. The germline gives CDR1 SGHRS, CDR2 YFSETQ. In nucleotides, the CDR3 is TGCGCCAGCAGCTTGGCAGGGACAGCCTACACAGATACGCAGTATTTT. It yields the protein CASSLAGTAYTDTQYF.

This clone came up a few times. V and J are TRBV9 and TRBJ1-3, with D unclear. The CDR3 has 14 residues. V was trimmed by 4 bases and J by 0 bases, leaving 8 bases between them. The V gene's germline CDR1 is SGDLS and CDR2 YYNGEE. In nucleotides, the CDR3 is TGTGCCAGCAGCAGCGGGTTCTCTGGAAACACCATATATTTT. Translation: CASSSGFSGNTIYF. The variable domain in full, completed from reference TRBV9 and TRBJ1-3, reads DSGVTQTPKHLITATGQRVTLRCSPRSGDLSVYWYQQSLDQGLQFLIQYYNGEERAKGNILERFSAQQFPDLHSELNLSSLELGDSALYFCASSSGFSGNTIYFGEGSWLTVV.

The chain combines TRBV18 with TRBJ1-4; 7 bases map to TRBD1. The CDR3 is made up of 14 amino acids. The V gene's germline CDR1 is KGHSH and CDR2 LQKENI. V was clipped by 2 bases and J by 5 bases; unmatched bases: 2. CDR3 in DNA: TGTGCCAGCTCACCAGACAGGGTGAATGAAAAACTGTTTTTT. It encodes CASSPDRVNEKLFF. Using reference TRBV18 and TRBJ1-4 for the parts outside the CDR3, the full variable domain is NAGVMQNPRHLVRRRGQEARLRCSPMKGHSHVYWYRQLPEEGLKFMVYLQKENIIDESGMPKERFSAEFPKEGPSILRIQQVVRGDSAAYFCASSPDRVNEKLFFGSGTQLSVL.

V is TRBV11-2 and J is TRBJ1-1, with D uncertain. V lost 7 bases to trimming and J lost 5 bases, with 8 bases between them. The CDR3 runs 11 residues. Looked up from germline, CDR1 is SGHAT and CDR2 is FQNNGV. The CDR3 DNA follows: TGTGCCAGCATCAGAGGTACTGAAGCTTTCTTT. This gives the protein CASIRGTEAFF.

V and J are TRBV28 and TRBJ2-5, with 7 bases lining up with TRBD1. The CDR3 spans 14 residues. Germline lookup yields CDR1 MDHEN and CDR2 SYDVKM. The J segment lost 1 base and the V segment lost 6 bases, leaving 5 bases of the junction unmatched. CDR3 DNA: TGTGCCAGCAGGCCCCGGGACAGCCAAGAGACCCAGTACTTC. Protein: CASRPRDSQETQYF.

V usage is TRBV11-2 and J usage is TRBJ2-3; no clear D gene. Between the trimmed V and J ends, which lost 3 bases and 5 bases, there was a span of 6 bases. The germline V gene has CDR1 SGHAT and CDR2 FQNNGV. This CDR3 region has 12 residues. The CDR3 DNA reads TGTGCCAGCAGCTTTTTCAGAGATACGCAGTATTTT. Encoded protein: CASSFFRDTQYF.

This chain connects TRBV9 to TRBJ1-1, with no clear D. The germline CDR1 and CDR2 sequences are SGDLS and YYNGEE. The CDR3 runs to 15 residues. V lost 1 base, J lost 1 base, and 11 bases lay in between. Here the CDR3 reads CASSVSEGPNTEAFF. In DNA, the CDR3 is TGTGCCAGCAGCGTATCCGAGGGCCCGAACACTGAAGCTTTCTTT.

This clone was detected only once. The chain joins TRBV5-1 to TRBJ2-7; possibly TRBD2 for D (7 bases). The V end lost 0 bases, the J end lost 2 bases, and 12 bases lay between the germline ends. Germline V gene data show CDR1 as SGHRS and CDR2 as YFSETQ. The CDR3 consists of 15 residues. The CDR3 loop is CASSLGRGPTYEQYF. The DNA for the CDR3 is TGCGCCAGCAGCTTGGGGCGGGGGCCTACCTACGAGCAGTACTTC.

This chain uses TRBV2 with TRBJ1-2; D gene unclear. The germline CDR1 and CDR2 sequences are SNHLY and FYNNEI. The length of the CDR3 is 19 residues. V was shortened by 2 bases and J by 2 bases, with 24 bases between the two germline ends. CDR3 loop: CASSELSSFRAEFNYGYTF. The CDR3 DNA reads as TGTGCCAGCAGTGAACTGTCGTCCTTCAGAGCGGAATTCAACTATGGCTACACCTTC.

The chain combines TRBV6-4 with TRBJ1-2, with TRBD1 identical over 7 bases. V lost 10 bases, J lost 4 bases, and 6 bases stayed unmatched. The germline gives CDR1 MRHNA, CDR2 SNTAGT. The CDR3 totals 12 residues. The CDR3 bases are TGTGCCAACCCCAGACAGGGCTATGGCTACACCTTC. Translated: CANPRQGYGYTF.

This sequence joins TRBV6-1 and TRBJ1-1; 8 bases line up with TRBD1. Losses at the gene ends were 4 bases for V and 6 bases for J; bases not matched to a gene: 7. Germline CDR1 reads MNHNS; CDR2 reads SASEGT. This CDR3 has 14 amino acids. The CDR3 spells CASSGGQGGSEAFF. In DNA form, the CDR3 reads TGTGCCAGCAGTGGAGGACAGGGAGGGTCTGAAGCTTTCTTT.